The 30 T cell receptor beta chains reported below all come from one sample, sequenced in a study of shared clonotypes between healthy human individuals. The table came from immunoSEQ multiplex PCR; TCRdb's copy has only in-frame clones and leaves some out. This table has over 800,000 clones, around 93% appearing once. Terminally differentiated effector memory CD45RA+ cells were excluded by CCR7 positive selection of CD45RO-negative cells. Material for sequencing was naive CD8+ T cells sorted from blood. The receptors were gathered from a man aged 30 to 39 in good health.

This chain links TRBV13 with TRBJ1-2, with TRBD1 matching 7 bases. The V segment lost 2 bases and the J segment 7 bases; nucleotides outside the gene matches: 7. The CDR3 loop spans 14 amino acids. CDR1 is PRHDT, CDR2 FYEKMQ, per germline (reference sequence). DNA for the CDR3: TGTGCCAGCAGCTTAAGGGGACAGCTCGGTGGCTACACCTTC. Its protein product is CASSLRGQLGGYTF.

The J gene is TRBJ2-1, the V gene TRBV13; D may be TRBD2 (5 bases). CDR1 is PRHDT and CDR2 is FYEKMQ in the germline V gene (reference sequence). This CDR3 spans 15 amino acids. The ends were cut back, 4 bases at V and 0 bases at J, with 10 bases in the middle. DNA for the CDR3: TGTGCCAGCAGCTATACGGGATCCTCCTACAATGAGCAGTTCTTC. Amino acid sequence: CASSYTGSSYNEQFF.

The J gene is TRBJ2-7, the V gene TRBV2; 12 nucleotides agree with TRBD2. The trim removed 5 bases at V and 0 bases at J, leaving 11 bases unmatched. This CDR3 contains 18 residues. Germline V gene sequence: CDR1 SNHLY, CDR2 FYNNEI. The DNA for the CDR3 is TGTGCCAGCAGTTACTTTAGGACTAGCGGGATTCGCTCCTACGAGCAGTACTTC. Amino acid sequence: CASSYFRTSGIRSYEQYF.

CDR3 in amino acids: CASTETGQENYGYTF. Written as DNA, the CDR3 is TGTGCCAGCACGGAAACAGGGCAGGAGAACTATGGCTACACCTTC. This chain links TRBV28 with TRBJ1-2; a weak D match, TRBD1 (6 bases). The CDR3 totals 15 residues. Trimming pared 7 bases from V and 2 bases from J, leaving 17 bases between. Germline V gives CDR1 MDHEN, CDR2 SYDVKM.

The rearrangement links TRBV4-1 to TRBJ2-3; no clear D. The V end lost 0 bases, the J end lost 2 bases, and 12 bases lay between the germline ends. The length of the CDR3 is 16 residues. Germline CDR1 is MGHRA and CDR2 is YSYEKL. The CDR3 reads CASSQDRSKLTDTQYF. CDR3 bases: TGCGCCAGCAGCCAAGACAGGTCCAAACTCACAGATACGCAGTATTTT.

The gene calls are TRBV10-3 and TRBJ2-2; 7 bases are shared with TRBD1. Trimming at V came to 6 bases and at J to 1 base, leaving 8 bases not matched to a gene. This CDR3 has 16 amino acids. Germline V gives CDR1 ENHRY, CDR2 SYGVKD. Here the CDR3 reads CAIRFTGTENTGELFF. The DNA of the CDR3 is TGTGCCATCAGATTCACCGGGACAGAGAACACCGGGGAGCTGTTTTTT.

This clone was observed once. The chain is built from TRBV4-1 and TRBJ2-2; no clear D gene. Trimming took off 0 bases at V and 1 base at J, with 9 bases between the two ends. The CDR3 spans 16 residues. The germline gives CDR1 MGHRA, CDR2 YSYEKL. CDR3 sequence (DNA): TGCGCCAGCAGCCAAGATCCCCCAGGGAACACCGGGGAGCTGTTTTTT. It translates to CASSQDPPGNTGELFF.

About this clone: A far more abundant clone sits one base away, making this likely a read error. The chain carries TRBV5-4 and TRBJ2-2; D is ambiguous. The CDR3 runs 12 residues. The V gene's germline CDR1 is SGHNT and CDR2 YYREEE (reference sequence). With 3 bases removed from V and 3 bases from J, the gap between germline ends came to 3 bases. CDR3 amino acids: CASSSDTGELFF. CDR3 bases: TGTGCCAGCAGCTCTGACACCGGGGAGCTGTTTTTT.

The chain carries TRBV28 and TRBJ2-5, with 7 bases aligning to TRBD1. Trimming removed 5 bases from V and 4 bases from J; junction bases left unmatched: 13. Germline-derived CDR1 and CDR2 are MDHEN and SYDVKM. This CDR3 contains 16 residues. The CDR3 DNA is TGTGCCAGCAGTCAAACAGGGGTAGGTTTGCGAGAGACCCAGTACTTC. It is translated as CASSQTGVGLRETQYF.

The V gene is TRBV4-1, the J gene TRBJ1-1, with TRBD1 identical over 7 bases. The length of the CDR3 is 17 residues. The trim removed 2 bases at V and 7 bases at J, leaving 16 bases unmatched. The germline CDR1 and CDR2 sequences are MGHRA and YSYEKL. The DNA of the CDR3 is TGCGCCAGCAGCCAAAAGACAGGGATTCATCGGAGCGATGAAGCTTTCTTT. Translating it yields CASSQKTGIHRSDEAFF.

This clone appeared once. This CDR3 is CASSYTKMPGREQYF. The CDR3 DNA sequence: TGTGCCAGCAGTTACACAAAAATGCCGGGACGAGAGCAGTACTTC. V and J are TRBV6-5 and TRBJ2-7, with D perhaps given as TRBD1 or TRBD2 (5 bases each). Germline V gives CDR1 MNHEY, CDR2 SVGAGI. Trimming left V 2 bases short and J 7 bases short, with 18 bases between. CDR3 length: 15 residues.

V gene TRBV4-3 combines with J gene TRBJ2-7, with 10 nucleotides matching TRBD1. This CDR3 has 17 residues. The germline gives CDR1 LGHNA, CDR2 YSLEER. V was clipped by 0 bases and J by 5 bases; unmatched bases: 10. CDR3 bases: TGCGCCAGCAGCCAAGATTGGTCGGGACAGGGGCTTGACGAGCAGTACTTC. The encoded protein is CASSQDWSGQGLDEQYF.

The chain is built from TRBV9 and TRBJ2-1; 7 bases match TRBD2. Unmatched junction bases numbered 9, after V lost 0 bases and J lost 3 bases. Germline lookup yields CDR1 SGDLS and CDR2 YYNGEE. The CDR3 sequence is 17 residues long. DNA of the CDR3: TGTGCCAGCAGCGTAGATGGCGAGTCTAGCGGCTACAATGAGCAGTTCTTC. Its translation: CASSVDGESSGYNEQFF.

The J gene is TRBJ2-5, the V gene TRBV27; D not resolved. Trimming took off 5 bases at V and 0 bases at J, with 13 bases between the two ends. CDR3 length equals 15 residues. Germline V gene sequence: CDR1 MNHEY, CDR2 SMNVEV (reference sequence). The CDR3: CASSPLGVNQETQYF. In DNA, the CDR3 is TGTGCCAGCAGTCCGTTGGGTGTCAACCAAGAGACCCAGTACTTC.

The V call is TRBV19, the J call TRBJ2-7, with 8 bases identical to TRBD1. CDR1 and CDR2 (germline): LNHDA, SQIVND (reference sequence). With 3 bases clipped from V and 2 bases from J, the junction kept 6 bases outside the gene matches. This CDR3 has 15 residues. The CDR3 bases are TGTGCCAGTAGTATTGGGCAGGGGGCCCCCTACGAGCAGTACTTC. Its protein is CASSIGQGAPYEQYF.

CDR3 protein: CASSRLGPTEAFF. CDR3 nucleotides: TGTGCCAGCAGTCGTCTCGGCCCAACTGAAGCTTTCTTT. This chain connects TRBV27 to TRBJ1-1; D ambiguous. V shed 5 bases and J shed 5 bases, with 12 bases lying between them. The CDR3 is made up of 13 amino acids. Germline V gene sequence: CDR1 MNHEY, CDR2 SMNVEV (reference sequence).

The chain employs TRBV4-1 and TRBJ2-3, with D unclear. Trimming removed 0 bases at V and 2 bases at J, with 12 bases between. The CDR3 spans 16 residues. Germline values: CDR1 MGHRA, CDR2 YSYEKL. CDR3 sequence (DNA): TGCGCCAGCAGCCAAGATGGAGCCCGCCTCACAGATACGCAGTATTTT. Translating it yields CASSQDGARLTDTQYF.

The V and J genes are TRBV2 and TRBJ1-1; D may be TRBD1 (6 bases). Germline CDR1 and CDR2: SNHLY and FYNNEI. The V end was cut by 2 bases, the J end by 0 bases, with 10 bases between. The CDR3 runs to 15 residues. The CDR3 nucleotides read TGTGCCAGCAGTGAATTGGGACACCTGAACACTGAAGCTTTCTTT. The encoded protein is CASSELGHLNTEAFF.

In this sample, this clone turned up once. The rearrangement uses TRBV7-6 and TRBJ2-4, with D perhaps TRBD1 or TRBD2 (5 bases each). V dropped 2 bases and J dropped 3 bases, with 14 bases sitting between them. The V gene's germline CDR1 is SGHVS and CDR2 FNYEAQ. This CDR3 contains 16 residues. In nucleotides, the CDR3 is TGTGCCAGCAGCTTACGGGGACGTATGGGCAAAAACATTCAGTACTTC. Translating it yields CASSLRGRMGKNIQYF.

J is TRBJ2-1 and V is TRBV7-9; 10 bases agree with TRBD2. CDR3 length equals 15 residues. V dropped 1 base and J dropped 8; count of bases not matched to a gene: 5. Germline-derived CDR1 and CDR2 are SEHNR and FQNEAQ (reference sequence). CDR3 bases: TGTGCCAGCAGCTTAGTGCTAGCGGGAGCGGATGAGCAGTTCTTC. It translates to CASSLVLAGADEQFF.

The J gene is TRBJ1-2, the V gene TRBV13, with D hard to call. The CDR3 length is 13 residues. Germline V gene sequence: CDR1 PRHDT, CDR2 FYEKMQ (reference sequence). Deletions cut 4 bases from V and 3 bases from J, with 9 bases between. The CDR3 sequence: CASSSTADYGYTF. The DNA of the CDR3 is TGTGCCAGCAGCTCTACAGCGGACTATGGCTACACCTTC.

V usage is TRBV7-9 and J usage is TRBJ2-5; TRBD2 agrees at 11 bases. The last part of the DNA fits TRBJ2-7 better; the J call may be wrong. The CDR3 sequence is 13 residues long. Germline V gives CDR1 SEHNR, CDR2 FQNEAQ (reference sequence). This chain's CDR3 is CAIPGTSGYEQYF. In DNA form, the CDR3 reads TGTGCCATCCCCGGGACTAGCGGCTACGAGCAGTACTTC.

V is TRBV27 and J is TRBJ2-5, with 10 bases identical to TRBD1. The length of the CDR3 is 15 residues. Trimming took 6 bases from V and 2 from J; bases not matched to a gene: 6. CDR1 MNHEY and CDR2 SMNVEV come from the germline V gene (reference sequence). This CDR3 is CASRPGQGTQETQYF. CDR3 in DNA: TGTGCCAGCAGACCGGGACAGGGGACTCAAGAGACCCAGTACTTC.

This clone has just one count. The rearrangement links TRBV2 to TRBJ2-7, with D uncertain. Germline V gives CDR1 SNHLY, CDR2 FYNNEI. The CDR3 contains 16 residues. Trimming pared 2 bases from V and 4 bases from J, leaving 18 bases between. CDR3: CASSESSLAPEYEQYF. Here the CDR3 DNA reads TGTGCCAGCAGTGAATCGAGCTTGGCTCCTGAGTACGAGCAGTACTTC.

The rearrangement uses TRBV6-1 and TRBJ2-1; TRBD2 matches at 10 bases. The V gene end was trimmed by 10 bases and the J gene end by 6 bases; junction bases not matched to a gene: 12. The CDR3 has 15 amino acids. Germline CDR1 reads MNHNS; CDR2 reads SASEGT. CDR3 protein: CATTEFSSGSNEQFF. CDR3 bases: TGTGCCACCACGGAGTTCTCTAGCGGGAGCAATGAGCAGTTCTTC.

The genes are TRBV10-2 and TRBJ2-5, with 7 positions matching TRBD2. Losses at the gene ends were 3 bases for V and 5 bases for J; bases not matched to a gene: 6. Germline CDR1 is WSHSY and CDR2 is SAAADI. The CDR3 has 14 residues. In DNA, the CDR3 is TGCGCCAGCAGTGACGCGGGAGCAAAGGAGACCCAGTACTTC. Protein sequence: CASSDAGAKETQYF.

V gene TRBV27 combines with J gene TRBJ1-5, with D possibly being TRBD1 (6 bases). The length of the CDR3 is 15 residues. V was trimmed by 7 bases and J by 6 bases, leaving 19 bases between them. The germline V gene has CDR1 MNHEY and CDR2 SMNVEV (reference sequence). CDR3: CASTFQWGAGQPQHF. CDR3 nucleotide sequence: TGTGCCAGCACCTTCCAGTGGGGGGCTGGTCAGCCCCAGCATTTT.

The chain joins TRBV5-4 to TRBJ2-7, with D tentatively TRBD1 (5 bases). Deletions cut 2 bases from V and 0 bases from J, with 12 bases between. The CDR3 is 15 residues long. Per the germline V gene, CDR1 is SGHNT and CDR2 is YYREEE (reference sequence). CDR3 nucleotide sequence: TGTGCCAGCAGCTTTAAGGGGAATTACTCCTACGAGCAGTACTTC. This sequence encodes CASSFKGNYSYEQYF.

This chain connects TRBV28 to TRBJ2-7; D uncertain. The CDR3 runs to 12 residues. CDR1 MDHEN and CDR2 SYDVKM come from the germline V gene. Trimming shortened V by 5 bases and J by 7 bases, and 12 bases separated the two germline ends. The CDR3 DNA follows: TGTGCCAGCAGTCTCGATTGGTTGGAGCAGTACTTC. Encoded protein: CASSLDWLEQYF.

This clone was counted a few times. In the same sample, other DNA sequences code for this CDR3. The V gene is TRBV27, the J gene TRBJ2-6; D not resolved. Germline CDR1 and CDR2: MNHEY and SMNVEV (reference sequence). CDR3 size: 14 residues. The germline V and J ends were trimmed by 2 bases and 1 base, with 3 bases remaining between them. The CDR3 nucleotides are TGTGCCAGCAGTTTAGGTTCTGGGGCCAACGTCCTGACTTTC. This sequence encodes CASSLGSGANVLTF.